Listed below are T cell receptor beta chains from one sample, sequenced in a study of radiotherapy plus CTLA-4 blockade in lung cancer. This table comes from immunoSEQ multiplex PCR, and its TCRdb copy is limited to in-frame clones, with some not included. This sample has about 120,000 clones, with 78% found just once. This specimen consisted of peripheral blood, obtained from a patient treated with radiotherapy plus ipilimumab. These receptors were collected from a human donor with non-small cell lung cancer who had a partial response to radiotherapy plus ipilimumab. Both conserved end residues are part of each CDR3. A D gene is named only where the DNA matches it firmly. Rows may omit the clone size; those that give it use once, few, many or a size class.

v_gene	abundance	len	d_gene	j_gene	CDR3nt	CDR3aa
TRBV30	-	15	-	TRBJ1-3	TGTGCCTGGACCCCAGTCGTGACTGTTGGAAACACCATATATTTT	CAWTPVVTVGNTIYF
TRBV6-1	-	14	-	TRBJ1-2	TGTGCCAGCAGTGAAGGGCCAGCTAACTATGGCTACACCTTC	CASSEGPANYGYTF
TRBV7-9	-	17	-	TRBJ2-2	TGTGCCAGCAGCTTACCACAGGGACAATCCTACACCGGGGAGCTGTTTTTT	CASSLPQGQSYTGELFF
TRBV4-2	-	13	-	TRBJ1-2	TGTGCCAGCAGCTCGGACAGAGAAGAGCGGAGGACCTTC	CASSSDREERRTF
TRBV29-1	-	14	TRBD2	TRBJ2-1	TGCAGCGATCGACTAGCGGGAGGGCCGAGGGAGCAGTTCTTC	CSDRLAGGPREQFF
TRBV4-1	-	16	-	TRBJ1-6	TGCGCCAGCAGCCAAGCGTTGAGCTCCTATAATTCACCCCTCCACTTT	CASSQALSSYNSPLHF
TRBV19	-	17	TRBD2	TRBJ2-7	TGTGCCAGTAGTATTCTCGGACTAGCGGGGAGCTCCTACGAGCAGTACTTC	CASSILGLAGSSYEQYF
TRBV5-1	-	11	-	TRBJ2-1	TGCGCCAGCAGCTTGGACGGTGAGCAGTTCTTC	CASSLDGEQFF
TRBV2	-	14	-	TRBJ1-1	TGTGCCAGCAGACAGGGTGAAGCTGAAGATGAAGCTTTCTTT	CASRQGEAEDEAFF
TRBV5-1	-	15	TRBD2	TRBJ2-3	TGCGCCAGCAGCGTACTAGCGGGAGATACAGATACGCAGTATTTT	CASSVLAGDTDTQYF
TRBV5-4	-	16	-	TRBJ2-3	TGTGCCAGCAGCTTACCGAACCGCGGGGGCACAGATACGCAGTATTTT	CASSLPNRGGTDTQYF
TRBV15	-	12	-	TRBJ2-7	TGTGCCACCAGTAATCCTTCCTACGAGCAGTACTTC	CATSNPSYEQYF
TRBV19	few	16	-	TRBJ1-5	TGTGCCAGTAGCGGGACGGGACACCAGGGGAATCAGCCCCAGCATTTT	CASSGTGHQGNQPQHF
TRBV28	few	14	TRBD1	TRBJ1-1	TGTGCCACGAATAGACAGGGGGCGTGGACTGAAGCTTTCTTT	CATNRQGAWTEAFF
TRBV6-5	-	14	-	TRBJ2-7	TGTGCCAGCATCGTCGTAGGGAGACGCTACGAGCAGTACTTC	CASIVVGRRYEQYF
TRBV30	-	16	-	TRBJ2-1	TGTGCATTGGAAGGAACGCCAGGCGTTACCTACAATGAGCAGTTCTTC	CALEGTPGVTYNEQFF
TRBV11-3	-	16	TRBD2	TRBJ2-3	TGTGCCAGCAGCTTAGGGGCTAGCGGGAGCACAGATACGCAGTATTTT	CASSLGASGSTDTQYF
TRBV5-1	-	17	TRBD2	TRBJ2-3	TGCGCCAGCAGCCAGGGACTAGCGGGCCGTGGCACAGATACGCAGTATTTT	CASSQGLAGRGTDTQYF
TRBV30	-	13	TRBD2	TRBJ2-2	TGTGCCTGGACTGCGGGGGGGCACGGGGAGCTGTTTTTT	CAWTAGGHGELFF
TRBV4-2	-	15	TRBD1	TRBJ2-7	TGTGCCAGCAGCCTTTTCCGGGACAGTTCCTACGAGCAGTACTTC	CASSLFRDSSYEQYF
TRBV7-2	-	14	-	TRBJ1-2	TGTGCCAGCAGCATCGACAGCGCCAACTATGGCTACACCTTC	CASSIDSANYGYTF
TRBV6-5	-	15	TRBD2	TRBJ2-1	TGTGCCAGCAGTTACGCTAGCGGGAGTTACAATGAGCAGTTCTTC	CASSYASGSYNEQFF
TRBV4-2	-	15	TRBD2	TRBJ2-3	TGTGCCAGCAGCCCGCACCGACTAGCTACAGATACGCAGTATTTT	CASSPHRLATDTQYF
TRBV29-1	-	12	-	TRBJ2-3	TGCAGCGTTGTAAAGCGCACAGATACGCAGTATTTT	CSVVKRTDTQYF
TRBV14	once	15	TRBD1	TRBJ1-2	TGTGCCAGCAGCCAGACCTCGAAGGGGGCGGATGGCTACACCTTC	CASSQTSKGADGYTF
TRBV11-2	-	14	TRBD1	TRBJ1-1	TGTGCCAGCAGCCCAGGAGACAGGGGAGGAAAAGCTTTCTTT	CASSPGDRGGKAFF
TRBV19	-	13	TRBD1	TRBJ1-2	TGTGCCAGTAGTATGGGACAGTGGAATGGCTACACCTTC	CASSMGQWNGYTF
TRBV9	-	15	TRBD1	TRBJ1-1	TGTGCCAGCAGCGCACCAGACAGGGCGAACACTGAAGCTTTCTTT	CASSAPDRANTEAFF
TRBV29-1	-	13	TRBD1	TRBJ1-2	TGCAGCGTAACCTCAGGGGGCTCCTATGGCTACACCTTC	CSVTSGGSYGYTF
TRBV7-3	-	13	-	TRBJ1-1	TGTGCCAGCAGCTGGACAGACAACACTGAAGCTTTCTTT	CASSWTDNTEAFF
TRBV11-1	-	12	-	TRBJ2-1	TGTGCCAGCAGGCGGACAGTGAATGAGCAGTTCTTC	CASRRTVNEQFF
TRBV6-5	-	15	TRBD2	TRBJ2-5	TGTGCCAGCAGCCCCATCGGACTAGCGGGGGAGACCCAGTACTTC	CASSPIGLAGETQYF
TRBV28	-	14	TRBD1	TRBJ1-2	TGTGCCAGCAGTTTCCGGGACAGACACTATGGCTACACCTTC	CASSFRDRHYGYTF
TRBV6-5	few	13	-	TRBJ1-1	TGTGCCAGCAGTCCGACAGTGAACACTGAAGCTTTCTTT	CASSPTVNTEAFF
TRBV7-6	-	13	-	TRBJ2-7	TGTGCCAGCAGCCCGTGGGAGCCCTACGAGCAGTACTTC	CASSPWEPYEQYF
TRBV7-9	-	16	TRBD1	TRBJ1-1	TGCGCCAGCAGCCAAGTCCGAGGACAGGGGAACACTGAAGCTTTCTTT	CASSQVRGQGNTEAFF
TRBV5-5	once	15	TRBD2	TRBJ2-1	TGTGCCAGCAGCTGGGCAGTAGCGGGAGTGAATGAGCAGTTCTTC	CASSWAVAGVNEQFF
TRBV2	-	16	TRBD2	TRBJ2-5	TGTGCCAGCAGTCCGACTAGCGGGAGGGATATAGAGACCCAGTACTTC	CASSPTSGRDIETQYF
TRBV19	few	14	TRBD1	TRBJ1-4	TGTGCCAGTAGTTTGGACAGGGGGCGTGAAAAACTGTTTTTT	CASSLDRGREKLFF
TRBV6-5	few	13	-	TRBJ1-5	TGTGCCAGCAACAGGGACCTAAATCAGCCCCAGCATTTT	CASNRDLNQPQHF
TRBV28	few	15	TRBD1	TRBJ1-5	TGTGCCAGCAGTCTCTCAGACAGGGATGATCAGCCCCAGCATTTT	CASSLSDRDDQPQHF
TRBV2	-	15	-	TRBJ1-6	TGTGCCAGCAGTGACGCAGATCTATCGAGGTCACCCCTCCACTTT	CASSDADLSRSPLHF
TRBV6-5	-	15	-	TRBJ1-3	TGTGCCAGCAGTTACAGCAGGGAGGGTACAAACACCATATATTTT	CASSYSREGTNTIYF
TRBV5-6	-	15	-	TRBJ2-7	TGTGCCAGCCACGGAGGGGGGGGTAAAGACTACGAGCAGTACTTC	CASHGGGGKDYEQYF
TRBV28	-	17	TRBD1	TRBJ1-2	TGTGCCAGCAGTTGGACAGGGTCCCGCATCTTTAACTATGGCTACACCTTC	CASSWTGSRIFNYGYTF
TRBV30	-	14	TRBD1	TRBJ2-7	TGTGCCTGGAAGAATCGGGACAGGGCAAACGAGCAGTACTTC	CAWKNRDRANEQYF
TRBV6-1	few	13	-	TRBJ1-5	TGTGCCAGCAGTGCGACTGAGGCTCAGCCCCAGCATTTT	CASSATEAQPQHF
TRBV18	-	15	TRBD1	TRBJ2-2	TGTGCCAGCTCTCAGGACAGGCTGGCGGCCGGGGAGCTGTTTTTT	CASSQDRLAAGELFF
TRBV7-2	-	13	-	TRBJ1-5	TGTGCCAGCAGCCCGAGGAGAGATCAGCCCCAGCATTTT	CASSPRRDQPQHF
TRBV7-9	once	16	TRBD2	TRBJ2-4	TGTGCCAGCAGCCAAGGGCGGGAGGGGGTCAAAAACATTCAGTGCTTC	CASSQGREGVKNIQCF
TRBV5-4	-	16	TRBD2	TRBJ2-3	TGTGCCAGCAGCTTCGATGGCGGGAGGGCGGCAGATACGCAGTATTTT	CASSFDGGRAADTQYF
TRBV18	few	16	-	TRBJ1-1	TGTGCCAGCTCACCGTCCACGCCGAGGATGAACACTGAAGCTTTCTTT	CASSPSTPRMNTEAFF
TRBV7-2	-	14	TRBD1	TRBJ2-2	TGTGCCAGCAGCTTCCAGACAGGGTCCGGGGAGCTGTTTTTT	CASSFQTGSGELFF
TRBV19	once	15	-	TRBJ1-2	TGTGCCAGTAGTATATCGGCCTTTGGAGACTATGGCTACACCTTC	CASSISAFGDYGYTF
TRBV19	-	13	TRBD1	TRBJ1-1	TGTGCCAGTAGTACTAACAGGGGGACTGAAGCTTTCTTT	CASSTNRGTEAFF
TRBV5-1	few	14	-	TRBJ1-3	TGCGCCAGCAGCTTGCCGAGCTCTGGAAACACCATATATTTT	CASSLPSSGNTIYF
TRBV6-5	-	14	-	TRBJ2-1	TGTGCCAGCAGTTACTCGAGTTTTTCAAATGAGCAGTTCTTC	CASSYSSFSNEQFF